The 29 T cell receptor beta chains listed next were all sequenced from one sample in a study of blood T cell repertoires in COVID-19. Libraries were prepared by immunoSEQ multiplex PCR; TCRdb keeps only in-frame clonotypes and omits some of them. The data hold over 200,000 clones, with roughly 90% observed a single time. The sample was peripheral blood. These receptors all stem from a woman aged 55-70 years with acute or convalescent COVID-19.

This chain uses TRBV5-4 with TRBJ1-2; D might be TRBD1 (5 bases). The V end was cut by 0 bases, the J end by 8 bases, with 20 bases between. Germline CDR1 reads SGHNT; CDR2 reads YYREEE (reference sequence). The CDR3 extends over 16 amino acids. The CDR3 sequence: CASSLEGVGGALGYTF. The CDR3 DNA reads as TGTGCCAGCAGCTTGGAAGGCGTCGGTGGGGCCCTCGGCTACACCTTC.

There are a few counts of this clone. CDR3 amino acids: CASSQWQGSGNTIYF. CDR3 in DNA: TGTGCCAGCAGCCAATGGCAGGGATCTGGAAACACCATATATTTT. V usage is TRBV16 and J usage is TRBJ1-3; D may be TRBD1 (5 bases). The germline gives CDR1 KGHSY, CDR2 FQNENV. Between the trimmed V and J ends, which lost 1 base and 1 base, there was a span of 8 bases. The CDR3 runs to 15 residues.

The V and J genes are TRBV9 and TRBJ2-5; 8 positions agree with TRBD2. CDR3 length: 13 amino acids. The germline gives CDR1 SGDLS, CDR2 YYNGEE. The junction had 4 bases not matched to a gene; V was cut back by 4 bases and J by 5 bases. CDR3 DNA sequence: TGTGCCAGCAGCCGGGAGGGTGGCGAGACCCAGTACTTC. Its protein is CASSREGGETQYF.

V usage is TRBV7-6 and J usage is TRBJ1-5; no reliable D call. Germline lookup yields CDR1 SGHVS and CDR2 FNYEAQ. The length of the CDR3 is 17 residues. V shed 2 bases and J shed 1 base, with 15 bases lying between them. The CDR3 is CASSLSRPPGSNQPQHF. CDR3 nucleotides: TGTGCCAGCAGCTTATCGCGGCCCCCTGGGAGCAATCAGCCCCAGCATTTT.

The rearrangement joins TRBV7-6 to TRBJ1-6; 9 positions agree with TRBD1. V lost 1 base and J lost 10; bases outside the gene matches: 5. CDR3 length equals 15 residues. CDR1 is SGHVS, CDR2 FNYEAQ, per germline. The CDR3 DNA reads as TGTGCCAGCAGCTTAGTGGGACAGGGAATCTCACCCCTCCACTTT. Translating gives CASSLVGQGISPLHF.

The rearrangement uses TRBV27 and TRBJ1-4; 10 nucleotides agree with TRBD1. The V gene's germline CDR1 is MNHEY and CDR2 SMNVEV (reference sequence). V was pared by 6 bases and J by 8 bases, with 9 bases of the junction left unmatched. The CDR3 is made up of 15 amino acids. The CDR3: CASSHRQGAEEKLFF. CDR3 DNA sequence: TGTGCCAGCAGCCACCGACAGGGGGCTGAAGAAAAACTGTTTTTT.

The CDR3 DNA sequence: TGTGCCAGCAGCTTGGCTGGACAGGGGACTGAAGCTTTCTTT. Encoded protein: CASSLAGQGTEAFF. V is TRBV5-4 and J is TRBJ1-1; the match to TRBD1 covers 9 bases. The CDR3 covers 14 residues. J lost 5 bases, V lost 0 bases, and 2 bases had no gene match. Germline assignment: CDR1 SGHNT and CDR2 YYREEE (reference sequence).

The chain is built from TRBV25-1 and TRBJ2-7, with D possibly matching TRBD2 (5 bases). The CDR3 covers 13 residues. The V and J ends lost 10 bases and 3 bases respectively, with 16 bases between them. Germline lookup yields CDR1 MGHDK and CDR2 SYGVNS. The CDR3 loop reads CATRGARSYEQYF. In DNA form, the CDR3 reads TGTGCCACCCGGGGAGCAAGAAGCTACGAGCAGTACTTC.

This chain's CDR3 is CASSKGRMGTEAFF. The CDR3, as DNA: TGTGCCTCCTCTAAAGGGAGGATGGGGACTGAAGCTTTCTTT. This chain connects TRBV25-1 to TRBJ1-1, with D hard to call. Deletions cut 11 bases from V and 5 bases from J, with 21 bases between. This CDR3 region has 14 residues. Germline V gene lookup returns CDR1 MGHDK and CDR2 SYGVNS.

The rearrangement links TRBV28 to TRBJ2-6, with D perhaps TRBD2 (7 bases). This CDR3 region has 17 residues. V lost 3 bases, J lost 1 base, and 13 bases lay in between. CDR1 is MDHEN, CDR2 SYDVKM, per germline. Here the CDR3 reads CASSLGGALSGANVLTF. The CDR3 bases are TGTGCCAGCAGTTTGGGGGGGGCGCTTTCTGGGGCCAACGTCCTGACTTTC.

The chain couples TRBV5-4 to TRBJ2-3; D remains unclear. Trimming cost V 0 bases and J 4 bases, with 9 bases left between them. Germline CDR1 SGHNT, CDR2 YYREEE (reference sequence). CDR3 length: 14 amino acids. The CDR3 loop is CASSLDAVPDTQYF. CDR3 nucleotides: TGTGCCAGCAGCTTGGATGCAGTCCCAGATACGCAGTATTTT.

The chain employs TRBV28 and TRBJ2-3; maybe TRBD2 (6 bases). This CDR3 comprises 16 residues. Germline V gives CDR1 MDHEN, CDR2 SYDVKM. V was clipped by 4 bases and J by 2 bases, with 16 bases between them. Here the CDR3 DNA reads TGTGCCAGCAGTTCGGAGGGATCCGCGTACACAGATACGCAGTATTTT. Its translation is CASSSEGSAYTDTQYF.

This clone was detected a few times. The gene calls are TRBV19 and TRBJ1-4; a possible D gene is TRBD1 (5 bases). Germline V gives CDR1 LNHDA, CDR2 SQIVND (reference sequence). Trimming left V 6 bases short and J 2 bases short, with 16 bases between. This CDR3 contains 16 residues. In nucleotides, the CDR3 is TGTGCCAGTAGCGGCGGAGGGGTTATGACTAATGAAAAACTGTTTTTT. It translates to CASSGGGVMTNEKLFF.

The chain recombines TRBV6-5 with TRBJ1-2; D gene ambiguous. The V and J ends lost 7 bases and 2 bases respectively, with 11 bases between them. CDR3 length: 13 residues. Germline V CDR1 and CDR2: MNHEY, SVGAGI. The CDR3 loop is CASTRTPNYGYTF. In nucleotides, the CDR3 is TGTGCCAGCACCAGAACACCAAACTATGGCTACACCTTC.

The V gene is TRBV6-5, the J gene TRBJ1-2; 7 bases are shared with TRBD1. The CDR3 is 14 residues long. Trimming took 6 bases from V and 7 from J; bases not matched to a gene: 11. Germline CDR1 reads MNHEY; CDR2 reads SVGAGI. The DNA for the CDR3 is TGTGCCAGCAGCGTATCCGGGACAGCCATTGGCTACACCTTC. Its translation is CASSVSGTAIGYTF.

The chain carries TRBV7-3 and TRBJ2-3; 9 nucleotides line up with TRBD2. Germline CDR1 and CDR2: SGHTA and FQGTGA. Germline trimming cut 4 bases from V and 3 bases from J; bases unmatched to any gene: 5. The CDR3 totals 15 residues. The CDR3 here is CASSSGLAYTDTQYF. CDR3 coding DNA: TGTGCCAGCAGCTCGGGACTAGCCTATACAGATACGCAGTATTTT. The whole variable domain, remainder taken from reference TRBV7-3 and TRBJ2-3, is GAGVSQTPSNKVTEKGKYVELRCDPISGHTALYWYRQSLGQGPEFLIYFQGTGAADDSGLPNDRFFAVRPEGSVSTLKIQRTERGDSAVYLCASSSGLAYTDTQYFGPGTRLTVL.

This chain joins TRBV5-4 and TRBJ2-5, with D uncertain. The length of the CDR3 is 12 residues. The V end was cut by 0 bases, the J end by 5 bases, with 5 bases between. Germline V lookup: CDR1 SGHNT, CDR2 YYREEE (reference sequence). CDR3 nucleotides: TGTGCCAGCAGCTTGGCCCGGGAGACCCAGTACTTC. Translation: CASSLARETQYF. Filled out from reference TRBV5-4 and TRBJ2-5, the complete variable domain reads ETGVTQSPTHLIKTRGQQVTLRCSSQSGHNTVSWYQQALGQGPQFIFQYYREEENGRGNFPPRFSGLQFPNYSSELNVNALELDDSALYLCASSLARETQYFGPGTRLLVL.

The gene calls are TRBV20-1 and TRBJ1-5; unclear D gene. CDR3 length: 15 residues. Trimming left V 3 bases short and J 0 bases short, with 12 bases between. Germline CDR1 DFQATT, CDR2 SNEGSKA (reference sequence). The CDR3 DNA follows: TGCAGTGCTAGTATGGAACAGTATAGCAATCAGCCCCAGCATTTT. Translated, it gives CSASMEQYSNQPQHF.

The CDR3 loop is CAWSGTGVSPLHF. The CDR3 DNA follows: TGTGCCTGGTCCGGGACAGGGGTGTCACCCCTCCACTTT. This chain connects TRBV30 to TRBJ1-6; 10 nucleotides line up with TRBD1. The V segment lost 5 bases and the J segment 10 bases; nucleotides outside the gene matches: 5. The CDR3 consists of 13 residues. The germline gives CDR1 GTSNPN, CDR2 SVGIG (reference sequence).

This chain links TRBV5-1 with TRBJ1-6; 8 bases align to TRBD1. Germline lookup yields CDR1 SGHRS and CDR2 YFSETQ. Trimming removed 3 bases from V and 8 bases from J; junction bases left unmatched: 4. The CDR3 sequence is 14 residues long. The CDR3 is CASSWDRTDSPLHF. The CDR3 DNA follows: TGCGCCAGCAGCTGGGACAGGACCGATTCACCCCTCCACTTT.

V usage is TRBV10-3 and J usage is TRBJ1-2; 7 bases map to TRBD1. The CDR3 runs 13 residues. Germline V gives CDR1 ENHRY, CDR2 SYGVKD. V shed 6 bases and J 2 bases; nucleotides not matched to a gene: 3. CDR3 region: CAIRKTGNYGYTF. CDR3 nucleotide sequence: TGTGCCATCAGAAAGACAGGGAACTATGGCTACACCTTC.

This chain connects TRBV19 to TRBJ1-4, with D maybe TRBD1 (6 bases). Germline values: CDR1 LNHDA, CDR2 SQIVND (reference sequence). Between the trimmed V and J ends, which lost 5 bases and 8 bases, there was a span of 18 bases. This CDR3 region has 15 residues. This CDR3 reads CASSFGQIPAEKLFF. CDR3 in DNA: TGTGCCAGTAGTTTCGGACAGATACCTGCGGAAAAACTGTTTTTT.

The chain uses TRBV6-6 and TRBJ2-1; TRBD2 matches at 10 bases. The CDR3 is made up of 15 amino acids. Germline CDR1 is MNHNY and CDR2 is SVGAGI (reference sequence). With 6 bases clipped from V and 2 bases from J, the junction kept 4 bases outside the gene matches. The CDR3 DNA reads TGTGCCAGCAGCGAGCGGGGGGGCCCCTACAATGAGCAGTTCTTC. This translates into CASSERGGPYNEQFF.

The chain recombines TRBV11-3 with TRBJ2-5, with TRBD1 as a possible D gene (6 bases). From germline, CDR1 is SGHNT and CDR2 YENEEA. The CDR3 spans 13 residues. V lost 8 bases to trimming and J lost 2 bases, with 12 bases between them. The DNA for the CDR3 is TGTGCCAGCGGCCAGGGGATACAAGAGACCCAGTACTTC. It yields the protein CASGQGIQETQYF.

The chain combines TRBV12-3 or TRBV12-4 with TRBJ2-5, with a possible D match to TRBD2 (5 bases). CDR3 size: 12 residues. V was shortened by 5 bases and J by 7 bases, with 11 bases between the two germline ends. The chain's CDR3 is CASSRVGRTQYF. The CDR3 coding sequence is TGTGCCAGCAGTAGAGTAGGGAGGACCCAGTACTTC.

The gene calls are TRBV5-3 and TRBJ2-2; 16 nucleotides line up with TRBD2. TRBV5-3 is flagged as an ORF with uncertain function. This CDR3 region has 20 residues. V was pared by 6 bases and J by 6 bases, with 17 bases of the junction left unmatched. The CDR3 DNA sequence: TGTGCCAGAATTAACGGGACTAGCGGGAGGGAGGACGGTTGTCCCGGGGAGCTGTTTTTT. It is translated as CARINGTSGREDGCPGELFF.

In nucleotides, the CDR3 is TGTGCCAGCAGTCGAACAGGGGGCTGGGGAAACACCATATATTTT. Encoded protein: CASSRTGGWGNTIYF. This chain uses TRBV6-5 with TRBJ1-3; TRBD1 matches 9 bases. The trim removed 5 bases at V and 4 bases at J, leaving 6 bases unmatched. The V gene's germline CDR1 is MNHEY and CDR2 SVGAGI. The CDR3 consists of 15 residues.

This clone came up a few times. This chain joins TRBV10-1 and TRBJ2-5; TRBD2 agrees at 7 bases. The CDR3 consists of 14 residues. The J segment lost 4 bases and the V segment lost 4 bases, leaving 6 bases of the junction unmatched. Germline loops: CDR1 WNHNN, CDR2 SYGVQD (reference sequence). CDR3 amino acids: CASSASGKGETQYF. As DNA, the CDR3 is TGCGCCAGCAGTGCCAGCGGGAAGGGAGAGACCCAGTACTTC.

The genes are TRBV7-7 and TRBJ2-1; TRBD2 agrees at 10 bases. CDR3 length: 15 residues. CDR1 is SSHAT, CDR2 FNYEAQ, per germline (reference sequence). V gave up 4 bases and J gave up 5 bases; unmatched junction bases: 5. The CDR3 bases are TGTGCCAGCAGCTCTAGCGGGAGTACCCACAATGAGCAGTTCTTC. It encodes CASSSSGSTHNEQFF.